One sample yielded the 9 T cell receptor beta chains listed below, sequenced in a study of blood T cell repertoires in COVID-19. Generated by immunoSEQ multiplex PCR, the TCRdb table keeps only in-frame clones and is missing some. The data contain about 89,000 clones, roughly 78% of them seen just once; the ten biggest clones take up roughly a fifth. The specimen sequenced was peripheral blood. Every receptor here comes from a woman older than 75 with acute or convalescent COVID-19.

The J gene is TRBJ2-1, the V gene TRBV7-9, with 8 nucleotides matching TRBD2. Germline-derived CDR1 and CDR2 are SEHNR and FQNEAQ (reference sequence). This CDR3 contains 15 residues. Trimming took 5 bases from V and 3 from J; bases not matched to a gene: 6. DNA for the CDR3: TGTGCCAGCAGCATCGCGGGGGGATTCTACAATGAGCAGTTCTTC. Protein product: CASSIAGGFYNEQFF.

CDR3 sequence: CASSRTQGARSPLHF. In nucleotides, the CDR3 is TGTGCCAGCAGCCGAACACAGGGGGCGCGCTCACCCCTCCACTTT. The rearrangement uses TRBV3-1 (or the pseudogene TRBV3-2) and TRBJ1-6; 9 nucleotides agree with TRBD1. V lost 4 bases and J lost 10; bases outside the gene matches: 8. Germline V gene data show CDR1 as LGHDT and CDR2 as YNNKEL (reference sequence). The CDR3 is made up of 15 amino acids.

The rearrangement links TRBV12-3 or TRBV12-4 to TRBJ2-5; D ambiguous. The CDR3 contains 13 residues. V was shortened by 5 bases and J by 7 bases, with 14 bases between the two germline ends. CDR3 sequence (DNA): TGTGCCAGCAGTACGCTTTACTCCTGGACCCAGTACTTC. As protein: CASSTLYSWTQYF.

CDR3 amino acids: CASSVQGRVQETQYF. CDR3 coding DNA: TGTGCCAGCAGCGTACAGGGTAGGGTCCAAGAGACCCAGTACTTC. The chain employs TRBV9 and TRBJ2-5; maybe TRBD1 (5 bases). The CDR3 runs to 15 residues. Germline-derived CDR1 and CDR2 are SGDLS and YYNGEE. Trimming removed 1 base from V and 1 base from J, with 11 bases in between.

The sample holds a few counts of this clone. V usage is TRBV5-1 and J usage is TRBJ1-1; D is perhaps TRBD1 (6 bases). Trimming cost V 0 bases and J 1 base, with 7 bases left between them. The CDR3 contains 14 residues. Per the germline V gene, CDR1 is SGHRS and CDR2 is YFSETQ. The CDR3 is CASSLAGQNTEAFF. The DNA for the CDR3 is TGCGCCAGCAGCTTGGCGGGACAGAACACTGAAGCTTTCTTT. Variable domain in full (rest from reference TRBV5-1 and TRBJ1-1): KAGVTQTPRYLIKTRGQQVTLSCSPISGHRSVSWYQQTPGQGLQFLFEYFSETQRNKGNFPGRFSGRQFSNSRSEMNVSTLELGDSALYLCASSLAGQNTEAFFGQGTRLTVV.

This clone showed up just a few times. This sequence joins TRBV12-3 or TRBV12-4 and TRBJ1-1; D uncertain. The CDR3 is 13 amino acids. V was trimmed by 5 bases and J by 9 bases, leaving 16 bases between them. CDR3 sequence reads: CASSPRHVKKAFF. The CDR3 DNA is TGTGCCAGCAGTCCACGACACGTAAAAAAAGCTTTCTTT.

This chain joins TRBV18 and TRBJ1-1; the D gene is possibly TRBD1 (6 bases). Germline assignment: CDR1 KGHSH and CDR2 LQKENI. The CDR3 runs 13 residues. V was shortened by 3 bases and J by 7 bases, with 12 bases between the two germline ends. The DNA of the CDR3 is TGTGCCAGCTCACCCTTCGCAGGGGTTGAAGCTTTCTTT. Protein sequence: CASSPFAGVEAFF.

J is TRBJ2-1 and V is TRBV4-1; D may be TRBD2 (5 bases). Germline-derived CDR1 and CDR2 are MGHRA and YSYEKL. The CDR3 runs to 16 residues. Trimming left V 2 bases short and J 3 bases short, with 14 bases between. The DNA of the CDR3 is TGCGCCAGCAGCCAACACCGGGGAAATCTCTACAATGAGCAGTTCTTC. Amino acid sequence: CASSQHRGNLYNEQFF.

The chain combines TRBV18 with TRBJ2-5; D gene unclear. This CDR3 region has 15 residues. Trimming removed 3 bases at V and 4 bases at J, with 15 bases between. CDR1 KGHSH and CDR2 LQKENI come from the germline V gene. The CDR3 protein is CASSPISLLPETQYF. The DNA for the CDR3 is TGTGCCAGCTCACCCATTTCCCTACTTCCAGAGACCCAGTACTTC.